A selection of T cell receptor beta chains follows, all from one sample in a study of CXCR3-negative and CXCR3-positive naive CD8 T cells. TCRdb reprocessed the 5' RACE reads, keeping one entry per CDR3 protein, no DNA. The sample table sets out around 50,000 distinct CDR3 sequences. Sequenced input: naive CXCR3- CD8+ T cells from blood. These receptors were obtained from a human donor in good health. Some clones in this sample may be carry-over from other donors' samples. CDR3s include the opening cysteine and the closing phenylalanine or tryptophan.

v_gene	j_gene	CDR3aa
TRBV11-2	TRBJ2-5	CASTSPGAGERETQYF
TRBV5-1	TRBJ2-7	CASSLGSTGTGVTLYEQYF
TRBV28	TRBJ2-2	CASSRELAGGVGELFF
TRBV29-1	TRBJ2-7	CSVIYKGGPPLYEQYF
TRBV12-3/TRBV12-4	TRBJ2-4	CASSSGQGDIQYF
TRBV28	TRBJ2-5	CASSLVLGQIHQETQCF
TRBV7-9	TRBJ1-4	CASSDYLGDRGNEKLFF
TRBV7-9	TRBJ2-4	CASDEERPSQAKNIQYF
TRBV9	TRBJ2-1	CASGGGDRVNEQFF
TRBV6-7	TRBJ2-1	CASSYLTSDYNEQFF
TRBV2	TRBJ1-3	CASSELPGGRYTGGNTIYF
TRBV5-6	TRBJ2-7	CASSFAPDEQYF
TRBV21-1	TRBJ2-1	CASSKISLASNEQFF
TRBV29-1	TRBJ2-2	CSATPGHRTGELFF
TRBV9	TRBJ1-1	CASSVGTGGAYTEAFF
TRBV7-6	TRBJ2-1	CASSSSLAVENEQFF